The source of this T cell receptor (beta chain) is a study of blood T cell repertoires in COVID-19. Study-wide context: The United States, Italy and Spain were the sources of the acute and convalescent COVID-19 samples.

The CDR3 is 15 amino acids. V was clipped by 3 bases and J by 6 bases; unmatched bases: 8. Germline assignment: CDR1 KGHDR and CDR2 SFDVKD. TCRdb's table, derived via immunoSEQ multiplex PCR, lists solely in-frame clones and lacks some. The sample carries around 80,000 clones, about four fifths recorded once. This TCR derives from a human donor in a cohort sampled during active COVID-19. The genes are TRBV24-1 and TRBJ2-3, with 7 nucleotides matching TRBD1. Sequenced material: peripheral blood. The CDR3 region has the DNA TGTGCCACCAGTGATCCCCGACAGGGTAGGGATACGCAGTATTTT. The encoded protein is CATSDPRQGRDTQYF.